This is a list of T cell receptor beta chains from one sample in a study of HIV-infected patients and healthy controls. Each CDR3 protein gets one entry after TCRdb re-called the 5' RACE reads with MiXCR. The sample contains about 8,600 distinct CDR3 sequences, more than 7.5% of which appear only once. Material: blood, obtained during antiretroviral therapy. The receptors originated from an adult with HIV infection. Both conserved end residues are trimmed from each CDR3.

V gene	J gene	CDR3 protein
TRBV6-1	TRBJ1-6	ASSEEGVVLNSPLH
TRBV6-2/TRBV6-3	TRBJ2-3	ASSYPGTATDTQY
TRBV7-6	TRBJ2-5	ASSLVQGSATQY
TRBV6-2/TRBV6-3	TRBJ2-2	ASSYSAGGLTGELF
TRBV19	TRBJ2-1	ASTAGPYNEQF
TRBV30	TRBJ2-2	AWLGLAGVNTGELF
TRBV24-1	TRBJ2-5	ATKLAFQETQY
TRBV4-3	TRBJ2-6	ASSQRALGSTGANVLT
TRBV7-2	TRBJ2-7	ASSTRGSGSKYEQY
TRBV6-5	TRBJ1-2	ASSYVGQSYGYT
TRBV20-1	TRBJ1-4	SAKPLNRGLNEKLF
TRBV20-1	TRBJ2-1	SAIRRAGGLSSYNEQF
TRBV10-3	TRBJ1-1	AISEEGLTEAF
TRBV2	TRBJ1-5	ASSAQGNSNQPQH
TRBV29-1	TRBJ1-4	SVGGVTEKLF
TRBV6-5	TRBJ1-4	ASSPGTVLNEKLF
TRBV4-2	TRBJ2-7	ASSQGGAGVGYEQY
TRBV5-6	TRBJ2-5	ASSLQGQGTQY
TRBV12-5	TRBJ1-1	ASGLGDSVMNTEAF
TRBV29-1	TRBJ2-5	SARQGGGETQY
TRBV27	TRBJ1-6	ASSKGTGGTTQNSPLH
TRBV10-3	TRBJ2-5	AISESRGLRETQY
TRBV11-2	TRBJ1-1	ASSLGGGQANTEAF
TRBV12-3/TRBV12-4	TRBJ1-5	ASSLGGGLNQPQH
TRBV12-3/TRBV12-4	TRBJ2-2	ASSLGRPGELF
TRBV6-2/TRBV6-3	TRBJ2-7	ASSRRGYEQY
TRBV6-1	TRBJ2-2	ASSRTGETGELF
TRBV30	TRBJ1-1	AWSFRGTEAF
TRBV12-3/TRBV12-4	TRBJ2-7	ASSIGHGSYEQY
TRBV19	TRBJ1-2	ASSINYGYT
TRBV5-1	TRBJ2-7	ASSFGRGSYEQY
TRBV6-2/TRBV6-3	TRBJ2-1	ASSYLGDFFYNEQF
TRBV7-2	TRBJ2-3	ASSPRGPTRATDTQY
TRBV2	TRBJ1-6	ASTEWTGPDSNSPLH
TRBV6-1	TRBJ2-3	ASSEPYRGDTQY
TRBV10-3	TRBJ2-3	AISRLAGGRGTDTQY
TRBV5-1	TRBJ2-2	ASNRETNTGELF
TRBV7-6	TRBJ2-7	ASSLGPSGSSYEQY
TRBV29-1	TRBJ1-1	SVVGGANTEAF
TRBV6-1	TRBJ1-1	ASGPNTEAF
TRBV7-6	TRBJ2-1	ASSPTSGSWNNEQF
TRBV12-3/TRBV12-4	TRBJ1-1	ASSLFSLGTEAF
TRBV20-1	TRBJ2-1	SARGDGRKDEQF
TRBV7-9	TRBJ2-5	ASSFGGRATEETQY
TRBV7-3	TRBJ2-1	ASSPGTSGQYNEQF
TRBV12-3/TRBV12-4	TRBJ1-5	ASSSLPGAQH
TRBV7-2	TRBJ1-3	ASSLGAGRRY
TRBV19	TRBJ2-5	AAGTGKETQY
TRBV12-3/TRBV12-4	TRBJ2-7	ASRTSGEQY
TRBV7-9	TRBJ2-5	ASSFRARGPQETQY
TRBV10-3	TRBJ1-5	AIGGDAWGPQH